This T cell receptor (beta chain) is drawn from a study of graft-versus-host responses after intestinal transplantation. Turning to the study itself: All recipients were given anti-thymocyte globulin induction, and tacrolimus and steroids were then administered for around three years. Study-level findings and limits: With peak circulating GvH clone levels came an association with early post-transplant HvG declines.

Clones were read by immunoSEQ multiplex PCR, and TCRdb kept only the in-frame ones, dropping some. The sample comprises 95,000 to 150,000 clones, about 95% of which are singletons, and more than 2.5% rests with the top ten. About this clone itself: Its specificity is not known.

J lost 5 bases, V lost 5 bases, and 13 bases had no gene match. This CDR3 is 16 amino acids long. CDR1 is LNHDA and CDR2 is SQIVND in the germline V gene (reference sequence). Sample: unstimulated CD8+ T cells sorted from spleen or lymph node cells, taken before intestinal transplant. This receptor was obtained from a human donor who received an intestinal transplant. This sequence joins TRBV19 and TRBJ2-7; 9 bases are a match to TRBD1. The CDR3 is CASSPTQDRGVDEQYF. Written as DNA, the CDR3 is TGTGCCAGTAGTCCGACCCAGGACAGGGGAGTTGACGAGCAGTACTTC.